These 15 T cell receptor beta chains were all obtained from the same sample, sequenced in a study of T cell responses to AZD1222 COVID-19 vaccine. Clones were read by immunoSEQ multiplex PCR, and TCRdb kept only the in-frame ones, dropping some. This sample has more than 95,000 clones, with roughly nine tenths found just once. This specimen consisted of peripheral blood, obtained 28 days after the second dose of the MenACWY control vaccine. These receptors were collected from an adult who received the MenACWY meningococcal vaccine as a control.

The genes are TRBV7-9 and TRBJ2-1, with 8 bases that match TRBD1. CDR3 length: 15 amino acids. CDR1 SEHNR and CDR2 FQNEAQ come from the germline V gene (reference sequence). The J segment lost 2 bases and the V segment lost 3 bases, leaving 3 bases of the junction unmatched. The CDR3 is CASSLGTGTYNEQFF. The DNA for the CDR3 is TGTGCCAGCAGCTTGGGGACAGGAACCTACAATGAGCAGTTCTTC.

This sequence joins TRBV4-2 and TRBJ2-5; D is undetermined. Germline loops: CDR1 LGHNA, CDR2 YNFKEQ. Trimming shortened V by 5 bases and J by 1 base, and 2 bases separated the two germline ends. The CDR3 is made up of 11 amino acids. The CDR3 bases are TGTGCCAGCAGCGGCCAAGAGACCCAGTACTTC. It codes for CASSGQETQYF.

This chain connects TRBV28 to TRBJ2-7; 12 bases agree with TRBD1. Germline lookup yields CDR1 MDHEN and CDR2 SYDVKM. The CDR3 is 14 residues long. The trim removed 6 bases at V and 2 bases at J, leaving 2 bases unmatched. The chain's CDR3 is CASSRDRGPYEQYF. As DNA, the CDR3 is TGTGCCAGCAGCCGGGACAGGGGGCCCTACGAGCAGTACTTC.

J is TRBJ2-7 and V is TRBV2; possibly TRBD2 for D (6 bases). Looked up from germline, CDR1 is SNHLY and CDR2 is FYNNEI. The V and J ends lost 7 bases and 1 base respectively, with 14 bases between them. This CDR3 has 14 amino acids. The CDR3 DNA follows: TGTGCCAGCACCCCGCTAGCGACTTCCTACGAGCAGTACTTC. This codes for CASTPLATSYEQYF.

V and J are TRBV6-2 or TRBV6-3 and TRBJ2-5, with a tentative D call TRBD2 (5 bases). With 6 bases removed from V and 9 bases from J, the gap between germline ends came to 26 bases. In germline, CDR1 is MNHEY, CDR2 SVGEGT. This CDR3 region has 16 residues. The CDR3 here is CASSQVGSRRSGAQYF. Written as DNA, the CDR3 is TGTGCCAGCAGCCAAGTTGGAAGTCGGAGGTCCGGCGCCCAGTACTTC.

This clone has just one count. This chain links TRBV6-5 with TRBJ2-7, with D unresolved. Germline loops: CDR1 MNHEY, CDR2 SVGAGI. The CDR3 sequence is 13 residues long. V lost 5 bases and J 5 bases, leaving 13 bases between the germline ends. The CDR3 reads CASSRPPRDEQYF. DNA for the CDR3: TGTGCCAGCAGTCGCCCACCCCGGGACGAGCAGTACTTC.

The chain links TRBV7-3 to TRBJ2-3; 9 positions match TRBD2. Unmatched junction bases numbered 4, after V lost 1 base and J lost 2 bases. There are 16 residues in the CDR3. CDR1 and CDR2 from the germline V gene are SGHTA and FQGTGA. The CDR3, as DNA: TGTGCCAGCAGCTTAATAGCGGGGGCCTACACAGATACGCAGTATTTT. This gives the protein CASSLIAGAYTDTQYF. The full variable domain, with the rest looked up from reference TRBV7-3 and TRBJ2-3, is GAGVSQTPSNKVTEKGKYVELRCDPISGHTALYWYRQSLGQGPEFLIYFQGTGAADDSGLPNDRFFAVRPEGSVSTLKIQRTERGDSAVYLCASSLIAGAYTDTQYFGPGTRLTVL.

The table lists this clone with a count of one. This sample includes further DNA sequences coding for the same CDR3. The rearrangement uses TRBV18 and TRBJ2-7; no reliable D call. Between the trimmed V and J ends, which lost 2 bases and 1 base, there was a span of 3 bases. The V gene's germline CDR1 is KGHSH and CDR2 LQKENI. The CDR3 contains 12 residues. CDR3 residues: CASSPASYEQYF. The CDR3 DNA reads TGTGCCAGCTCACCAGCATCCTACGAGCAGTACTTC.

This clone was detected only a few times. V and J are TRBV5-1 and TRBJ1-6, with D perhaps TRBD1 (5 bases). The germline CDR1 and CDR2 sequences are SGHRS and YFSETQ. The CDR3 contains 15 residues. The germline V and J ends were trimmed by 4 bases and 8 bases, with 16 bases remaining between them. The CDR3 is CASSPWSGDYSPLHF. The CDR3 DNA follows: TGCGCCAGCAGCCCATGGTCCGGGGACTATTCACCCCTCCACTTT.

This chain connects TRBV5-6 to TRBJ2-3; D ambiguous. This CDR3 region has 13 residues. CDR1 is SGHDT, CDR2 YYEEEE, per germline. With 1 base removed from V and 11 bases from J, the gap between germline ends came to 14 bases. The CDR3 DNA follows: TGTGCCAGCAGCTTGTGGTTAACCCATGGGCAGTATTTT. It encodes CASSLWLTHGQYF.

The V call is TRBV6-6, the J call TRBJ2-7, with D possibly matching TRBD1 (5 bases). In germline, CDR1 is MNHNY, CDR2 SVGAGI (reference sequence). This CDR3 is 14 amino acids long. V lost 0 bases and J 4 bases, leaving 10 bases between the germline ends. CDR3: CASSYSGQGYEQYF. The CDR3 DNA is TGTGCCAGCAGTTACTCGGGGCAGGGTTACGAGCAGTACTTC.

V and J are TRBV2 and TRBJ1-1, with D perhaps TRBD1 (6 bases). V shed 10 bases and J shed 8 bases, with 20 bases lying between them. CDR1 and CDR2 (germline): SNHLY, FYNNEI. The CDR3 length is 13 residues. The CDR3 region has the DNA TGTGCCACAAAACGGGACAACGTGGGGGAAGCTTTCTTT. This sequence encodes CATKRDNVGEAFF.

V usage is TRBV5-4 and J usage is TRBJ1-2; TRBD1 aligns across 11 bases. This CDR3 region has 16 residues. Germline V lookup: CDR1 SGHNT, CDR2 YYREEE (reference sequence). V dropped 4 bases and J dropped 5; count of bases not matched to a gene: 10. CDR3 region: CASSRGQGAVGYGYTF. Written as DNA, the CDR3 is TGTGCCAGCAGCCGTGGACAGGGGGCGGTGGGGTATGGCTACACCTTC.

V and J are TRBV5-6 and TRBJ1-2; D may be TRBD1 (5 bases). V was clipped by 4 bases and J by 4 bases, with 11 bases between them. CDR1 and CDR2 from the germline V gene are SGHDT and YYEEEE. The CDR3 is 13 residues long. CDR3 DNA: TGTGCCAGCAGCACCACAGGAGTCTATGGCTACACCTTC. It is translated as CASSTTGVYGYTF.

This clone was recorded a few times. The rearrangement joins TRBV9 to TRBJ1-2, with D possibly matching TRBD1 (5 bases). V was pared by 3 bases and J by 0 bases, with 12 bases between. The CDR3 totals 15 residues. Germline V gene lookup returns CDR1 SGDLS and CDR2 YYNGEE. In DNA, the CDR3 is TGTGCCAGCAGCGCCGGGGGATTTTCTAACTATGGCTACACCTTC. Protein: CASSAGGFSNYGYTF.